The rows below give T cell receptor beta chains drawn from one sample of a study of T cell responses to AZD1222 COVID-19 vaccine. This table comes from immunoSEQ multiplex PCR, and its TCRdb copy is limited to in-frame clones, with some not included. The sample holds some 92,000 clones, 90% to 95% seen once. The sample was peripheral blood, taken on day 0 of MenACWY control vaccination. The receptors shown here come from an adult in good health. Each CDR3 is given with its conserved first and last residue. Fields, in order: V gene, D gene, clone size, J gene, CDR3 DNA, CDR3 protein. A D gene is named only where the DNA matches it firmly. Some rows mark clone size as missing; the rest say once, few, many or name a class of expanded clone.

TRBV12-2	.	.	TRBJ1-2	TGTGCAAGTCGCTTAGGTTTACGGTCCCGCTATGGCTACACCTTC	CASRLGLRSRYGYTF
TRBV3-1/TRBV3-2	.	.	TRBJ2-1	TGTGCCAGCAGCCAAGATTTGGGGCCGCAGAATGAGCAGTTCTTC	CASSQDLGPQNEQFF
TRBV2	.	.	TRBJ2-3	TGTGCCAGCAGTGAATTAGGACAGACTTCTAGCACAGATACGCAGTATTTT	CASSELGQTSSTDTQYF
TRBV11-2	TRBD1	.	TRBJ2-7	TGTGCCAGCAGCGCCCGAGGGGGCTGGGAGCAGTACTTC	CASSARGGWEQYF
TRBV7-2	.	.	TRBJ1-2	TGTGCCAGCAGCATACCGGGACTGTACTATGGCTACACCTTC	CASSIPGLYYGYTF
TRBV5-1	TRBD1	.	TRBJ2-3	TGCGCCAGCAGCCCCTCGGGACAGGGGGCAGATACGCAGTATTTT	CASSPSGQGADTQYF
TRBV11-2	TRBD2	.	TRBJ2-5	TGTGCCAGCAGCTTACCTAGCGGGAGTCGGGAGACCCAGTACTTC	CASSLPSGSRETQYF
TRBV6-5	.	.	TRBJ2-7	TGTGCCACCGCAAACTCTGGACTTCTCGGCGAGCAGTACTTC	CATANSGLLGEQYF
TRBV5-1	.	.	TRBJ2-7	TGCGCCAGCAGCCCGGGACCTTCCTCCTACGAGCAGTACTTC	CASSPGPSSYEQYF
TRBV9	TRBD2	.	TRBJ2-1	TGTGCCAGCAGCCCCCGGGGACTAGCGACTGAGCAGTTCTTC	CASSPRGLATEQFF
TRBV18	.	.	TRBJ2-3	TGTGCCAGCTCCCCCTCCGGGCCTGGCACAGATACGCAGTATTTT	CASSPSGPGTDTQYF
TRBV7-3	TRBD1	.	TRBJ2-7	TGTGCCAGCAGCTTAACAGGGGGCGCGTACGAGCAGTACTTC	CASSLTGGAYEQYF
TRBV2	.	.	TRBJ2-7	TGTGCCAGCAGCGGCGGGCAGGGGAGCTCCTACGAGCAGTACTTC	CASSGGQGSSYEQYF
TRBV3-1/TRBV3-2	.	.	TRBJ2-5	TGTGCCAGCAGCGAAGAGGGTACCCAGTACTTC	CASSEEGTQYF
TRBV10-1	TRBD2	.	TRBJ2-2	TGCGCCAGCAGGTCGGGACTAGCGGGGGCAAACACCGGGGAGCTGTTTTTT	CASRSGLAGANTGELFF
TRBV7-9	.	.	TRBJ1-1	TGTGCCAGCAGCAACATACAGGGATTGAACACTGAAGCTTTCTTT	CASSNIQGLNTEAFF
TRBV7-9	.	.	TRBJ1-1	TGTGCCAGCTTACAAGGTCTGGGGGGTCAAGCTTTCTTT	CASLQGLGGQAFF
TRBV7-3	TRBD1	.	TRBJ2-3	TGTGCCAGCAGCTTCGCGCAGGGGGCTGCAGATACGCAGTATTTT	CASSFAQGAADTQYF
TRBV10-1	.	.	TRBJ1-1	TGCGCCAGCAGTGAAGTGAACACTGAAGCTTTCTTT	CASSEVNTEAFF
TRBV29-1	TRBD1	.	TRBJ2-7	TGCAGCGTTAGGACAGGGGGCACCTACGAGCAGTACTTC	CSVRTGGTYEQYF
TRBV5-1	TRBD1	.	TRBJ1-4	TGCGCCAGCAGGGCTGGGGACAGGGATGAAAAACTGTTTTTT	CASRAGDRDEKLFF
TRBV6-6	TRBD2	.	TRBJ2-1	TGTGCCAGCAGCCCAAGCGGGAGCTCCTACAATGAGCAGTTCTTC	CASSPSGSSYNEQFF
TRBV5-1	.	.	TRBJ2-2	TGCGCCAGCAGCACCGGAGGGGCCCCGGGGAACACCGGGGAGCTGTTTTTT	CASSTGGAPGNTGELFF
TRBV21-1	.	.	TRBJ1-1	TGTGCCAGCAGCAGCAACAGGATACCCACTGAAGCTTTCTTT	CASSSNRIPTEAFF
TRBV24-1	.	.	TRBJ1-1	TGTGCCACCAGTGAATCGACGGAGAACACTGAAGCTTTCTTT	CATSESTENTEAFF
TRBV19	TRBD2	.	TRBJ2-1	TGTGCCAGTAGTATTGGGGCGGGGGTAACCTACAATGAGCAGTTCTTC	CASSIGAGVTYNEQFF
TRBV19	.	.	TRBJ1-5	TGTGCCAGTAGGGCTCCACTACAGGGTAGCAATCAGCCCCAGCATTTT	CASRAPLQGSNQPQHF
TRBV28	.	.	TRBJ1-6	TGTGCCAGCAGGGACGAAAATAATTCACCCCTCCACTTT	CASRDENNSPLHF
TRBV5-1	.	.	TRBJ2-1	TGCGCCAGCAGCTTGGTAGTTGGAGAGACCTACAATGAGCAGTTCTTC	CASSLVVGETYNEQFF
TRBV5-1	.	.	TRBJ2-5	TGCGCCAGCAGCCTACAAGAGACCCAGTACTTC	CASSLQETQYF
TRBV6-5	.	few	TRBJ1-1	TGTGCCAGCAGAGGACGGATGAACACTGAAGCTTTCTTT	CASRGRMNTEAFF
TRBV5-6	.	.	TRBJ1-5	TGTGCCAGCAGCTTGGGATCATCTAGCAATCAGCCCCAGCATTTT	CASSLGSSSNQPQHF
TRBV5-1	.	.	TRBJ2-1	TGCGCCAGCAGCCAGACTGGGAGTCCATACAATGAGCAGTTCTTC	CASSQTGSPYNEQFF
TRBV11-2	.	.	TRBJ1-5	TGTGCCAGCAGCCCCGGGACACTTAGCAATCAGCCCCAGCATTTT	CASSPGTLSNQPQHF
TRBV18	.	.	TRBJ2-5	TGTGCCAGCTCACCACCCAATTCCCAAGAGACCCAGTACTTC	CASSPPNSQETQYF
TRBV7-6	.	.	TRBJ1-1	TGTGCCAGCAGCTCCTCCCTTAACACTGAAGCTTTCTTT	CASSSSLNTEAFF
TRBV5-1	.	.	TRBJ1-5	TGCGCCAGCAGCTTGACAGGGAGGAGCAATCAGCCCCAGCATTTT	CASSLTGRSNQPQHF
TRBV2	TRBD2	.	TRBJ2-5	TGTGCCAGCAGTCTAGCGGTCCAAGAGACCCAGTACTTC	CASSLAVQETQYF
TRBV5-4	TRBD2	.	TRBJ2-3	TGTGCCAGCAGCTTGGCAGGACTAGCGGGCACAGATACGCAGTATTTT	CASSLAGLAGTDTQYF
TRBV7-9	.	once	TRBJ2-2	TGTGCCAGCAGCCTGACAGCCGGGGAGCTGTTTTTT	CASSLTAGELFF
TRBV5-1	.	.	TRBJ2-1	TGCGCCAGCACCCGCGGGGGCGGGAGAGGTTACAATGAGCAGTTCTTC	CASTRGGGRGYNEQFF
TRBV3-1/TRBV3-2	.	.	TRBJ1-2	TGTGCCAGCAGCCAAGATTCGGCACAGCGAGGCTACACCTTC	CASSQDSAQRGYTF
TRBV4-3	.	.	TRBJ2-7	TGCGCCAGCAGCCAAGATTCCAGGGGACACGAGCAGTACTTC	CASSQDSRGHEQYF
TRBV7-8	TRBD1	once	TRBJ2-2	TGTGCCAGCAGCCCTCACCCGGGACAGGGGGACGGCACCGGGGAGCTGTTTTTT	CASSPHPGQGDGTGELFF
TRBV7-8	.	.	TRBJ1-2	TGTGCCAGCAGCCCTGGGCCGGGGGGCATCAAGTATGGCTACACCTTC	CASSPGPGGIKYGYTF
TRBV5-1	.	.	TRBJ1-2	TGCGCCAGCAGCTGGGGGGAAGGCTATGGCTACACCTTC	CASSWGEGYGYTF
TRBV7-8	TRBD1	.	TRBJ2-7	TGTGCCAGCAGCCCGGGACAGCCCTCCTACGAGCAGTACTTC	CASSPGQPSYEQYF
TRBV28	.	.	TRBJ2-1	TGTGCCAGCAGTTTAGGCTCTAGCCACAATGAGCAGTTCTTC	CASSLGSSHNEQFF
TRBV24-1	.	once	TRBJ2-4	TGTGCCACCAGTGATCTAGTCGGAAACATTCAGTACTTC	CATSDLVGNIQYF
TRBV6-4	.	.	TRBJ1-5	TGTGCCAGCAGTGACAGGGCCAATCAGCCCCAGCATTTT	CASSDRANQPQHF